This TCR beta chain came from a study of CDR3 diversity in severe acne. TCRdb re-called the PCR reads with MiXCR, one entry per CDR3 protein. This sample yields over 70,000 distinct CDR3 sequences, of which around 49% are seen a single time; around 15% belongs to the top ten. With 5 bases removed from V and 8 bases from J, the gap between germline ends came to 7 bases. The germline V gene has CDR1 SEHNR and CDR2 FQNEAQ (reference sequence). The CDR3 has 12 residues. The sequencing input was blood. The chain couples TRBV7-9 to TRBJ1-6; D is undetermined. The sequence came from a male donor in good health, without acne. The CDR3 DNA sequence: TGTGCCAGCAGCCTTTCTGATTCACCCCTCCACTTT. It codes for CASSLSDSPLHF.